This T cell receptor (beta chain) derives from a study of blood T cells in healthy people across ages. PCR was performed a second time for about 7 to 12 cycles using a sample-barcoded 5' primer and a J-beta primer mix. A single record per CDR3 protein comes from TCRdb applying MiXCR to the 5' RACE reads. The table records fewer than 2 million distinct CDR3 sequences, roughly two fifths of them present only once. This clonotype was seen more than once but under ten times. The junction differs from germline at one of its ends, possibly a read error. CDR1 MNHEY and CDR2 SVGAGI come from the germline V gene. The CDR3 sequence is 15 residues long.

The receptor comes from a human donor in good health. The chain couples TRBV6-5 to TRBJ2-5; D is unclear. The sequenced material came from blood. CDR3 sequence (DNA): TGTGCCAGCAGTTATTCATTTTCCCGTCTGGAGATCCAGTACTTC. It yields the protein CASSYSFSRLEIQYF.